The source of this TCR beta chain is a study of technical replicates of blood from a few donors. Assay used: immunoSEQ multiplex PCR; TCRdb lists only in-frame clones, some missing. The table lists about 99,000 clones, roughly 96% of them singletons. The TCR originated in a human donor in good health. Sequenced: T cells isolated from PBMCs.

The CDR3 region has the DNA TGTGCCAGCACCCCTACCAGGGGGTTAATAGGTGAGCAGTTCTTC. Translating gives CASTPTRGLIGEQFF. The V and J genes are TRBV28 and TRBJ2-1, with 7 bases that match TRBD1. With 7 bases clipped from V and 9 bases from J, the junction kept 15 bases outside the gene matches. Germline assignment: CDR1 MDHEN and CDR2 SYDVKM. The CDR3 length is 15 residues.